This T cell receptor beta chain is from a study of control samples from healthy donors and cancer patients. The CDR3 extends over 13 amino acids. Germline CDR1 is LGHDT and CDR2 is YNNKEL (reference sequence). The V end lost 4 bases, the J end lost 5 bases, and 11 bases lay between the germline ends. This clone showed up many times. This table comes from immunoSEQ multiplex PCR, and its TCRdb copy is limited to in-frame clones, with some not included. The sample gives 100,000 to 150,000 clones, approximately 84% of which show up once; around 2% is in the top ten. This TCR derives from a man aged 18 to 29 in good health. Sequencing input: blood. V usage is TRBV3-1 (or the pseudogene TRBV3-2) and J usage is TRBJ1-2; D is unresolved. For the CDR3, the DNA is TGTGCCAGCAGCCTAGAGGGAGTGTATGGCTACACCTTC. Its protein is CASSLEGVYGYTF.